Only a few counts were recorded for the clone carrying this T cell receptor (beta chain). What it binds is not known. Prepared libraries of TCR beta cDNA carried unique molecular identifiers. Each sample of about 0.95 to 10 million input T cells yielded around 500,000 cDNA molecules, so each molecule approximated one T cell. TCRdb re-called the PCR reads with MiXCR, one entry per CDR3 protein. The data contain about 540,000 distinct CDR3 sequences, around 36% of them singletons. The data are from a study of post-analysis software for immune sequencing data. At the level of the study: The courses of disease that were included comprised relapsing-remitting, secondary progressive and progressive-relapsing multiple sclerosis. Broader study findings: When patients were compared with controls, about five TRBV segments were more frequent, TRBV5-6, TRBV5-1 and TRBV20-1 among them. Strong co-clustering by F measure was seen for same-batch samples. The study found significantly lower normalized Chao1 diversity in multiple sclerosis patients than in controls.

V was shortened by 4 bases and J by 7 bases, with 7 bases between the two germline ends. The CDR3 is made up of 10 amino acids. Germline CDR1 SQVTM, CDR2 ANQGSEA. V usage is TRBV29-1 and J usage is TRBJ1-2, with a weak D call TRBD1 (5 bases). Material for sequencing was blood. The source of this sequence is a girl between 2 and 17 years old with multiple sclerosis. CDR3 DNA sequence: TGCAGCGTTGCCGGGGCTGGCTACACCTTC. Its translation is CSVAGAGYTF. The full variable domain, completed using reference TRBV29-1 and TRBJ1-2, is SAVISQKPSRDICQRGTSLTIQCQVDSQVTMMFWYRQQPGQSLTLIATANQGSEATYESGFVIDKFPISRPNLTFSTLTVSNMSPEDSSIYLCSVAGAGYTFGSGTRLTVV.